In this sample, the clone carrying this TCR beta chain turned up many times. Its target is unknown. The record originates from a study of T cell repertoires in cytomegalovirus infection. Across the study: Signatures in public TCR beta sequences pointed to both CMV infection and matching HLA type. General study points: The cumulative frequency of public TCR beta families distinguished individuals who carried CMV together with the relevant HLA. In two of eight donors, the top clonotype was HLA-C-restricted CMV-specific.

CDR3 length equals 13 residues. The germline CDR1 and CDR2 sequences are SGHTA and FQGTGA. The V and J ends lost 8 bases and 5 bases, in that order; junction bases with no gene match: 6. Each CDR3 protein gets one entry after TCRdb re-called the reads with MiXCR. This table has approximately 500,000 distinct CDR3 sequences, approximately 17% appearing once. The TCR sequence derives from a human donor in good health (CMV status not recorded). Some clones in this sample may be carry-over from other donors' samples. The sample taken for sequencing was CD8+ T cells from PBMCs. The chain combines TRBV7-3 with TRBJ2-3, with 8 bases lining up with TRBD2. CDR3 bases: TGTGCCAGCTCCAGCGGGGGCGGAGATACGCAGTATTTT. This translates into CASSSGGGDTQYF.